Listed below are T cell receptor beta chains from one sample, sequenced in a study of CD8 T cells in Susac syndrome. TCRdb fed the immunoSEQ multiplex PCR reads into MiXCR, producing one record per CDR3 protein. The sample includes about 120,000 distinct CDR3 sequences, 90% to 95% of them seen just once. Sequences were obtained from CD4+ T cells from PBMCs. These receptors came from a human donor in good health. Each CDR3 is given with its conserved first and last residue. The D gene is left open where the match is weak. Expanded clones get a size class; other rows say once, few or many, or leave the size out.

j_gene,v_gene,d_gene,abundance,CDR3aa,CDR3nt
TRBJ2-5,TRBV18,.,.,CASSPITGQRGTQYF,TGTGCCAGCTCACCTATAACGGGACAACGGGGGACCCAGTACTTC
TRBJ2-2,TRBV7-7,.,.,CASSLDQAGELFF,TGTGCTAGCAGCTTAGACCAGGCCGGGGAGCTGTTTTTT
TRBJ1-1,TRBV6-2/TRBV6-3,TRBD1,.,CASRTRQGKIGTEAFF,TGTGCCAGCAGGACACGACAGGGAAAAATCGGAACTGAAGCTTTCTTT
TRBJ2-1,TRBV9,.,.,CASSVLPEGGNEQFF,TGTGCCAGCAGCGTCCTCCCGGAGGGCGGCAATGAGCAGTTCTTC
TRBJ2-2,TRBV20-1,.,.,CSARDPPSATGELFF,TGCAGTGCTAGAGATCCCCCTAGTGCCACCGGGGAGCTGTTTTTT
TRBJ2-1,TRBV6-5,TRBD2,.,CASSLGLAGPQFF,TGTGCCAGCAGTTTGGGACTAGCGGGCCCACAGTTCTTC
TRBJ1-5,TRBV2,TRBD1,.,CASSAGTVNQPQHF,TGTGCCAGCAGTGCCGGGACAGTAAATCAGCCCCAGCATTTT
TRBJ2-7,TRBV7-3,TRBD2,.,CASSPTGGLEQYF,TGTGCCAGCAGTCCAACGGGAGGCCTCGAGCAGTACTTC
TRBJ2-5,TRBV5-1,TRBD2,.,CASSLDPGGQETQYF,TGCGCCAGCAGCTTGGATCCGGGAGGGCAAGAGACCCAGTACTTC
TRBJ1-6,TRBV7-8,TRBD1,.,CASSLTGAGSPLHF,TGTGCCAGCAGCTTAACAGGGGCCGGGTCACCCCTCCACTTT
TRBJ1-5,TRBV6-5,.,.,CASSFTGFNQPQHF,TGTGCCAGCAGTTTTACAGGCTTCAATCAGCCCCAGCATTTT
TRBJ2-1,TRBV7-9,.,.,CASSLTVGNEQFF,TGTGCCAGCAGCTTGACAGTCGGCAATGAGCAGTTCTTC
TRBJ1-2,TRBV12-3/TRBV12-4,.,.,CASSPAVSSNYGYTF,TGTGCCAGCAGCCCGGCGGTGTCTTCTAACTATGGCTACACCTTC
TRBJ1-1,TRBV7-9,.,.,CASSLALGGTEAFF,TGTGCCAGCAGCTTAGCTCTGGGGGGCACTGAAGCTTTCTTT
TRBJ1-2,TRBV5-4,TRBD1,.,CASSQGAGQNYGYTF,TGTGCCAGCAGCCAAGGGGCGGGACAGAACTATGGCTACACCTTC
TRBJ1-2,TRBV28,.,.,CASRQVGGYTF,TGTGCCAGCCGACAGGTGGGCGGCTACACCTTC
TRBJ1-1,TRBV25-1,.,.,CASTGEVTEAFF,TGTGCCAGCACTGGGGAGGTAACTGAAGCTTTCTTT
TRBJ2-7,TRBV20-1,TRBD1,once,CSARGAPGTVHEQYF,TGCAGTGCTAGGGGCGCCCCCGGGACAGTCCACGAGCAGTACTTC
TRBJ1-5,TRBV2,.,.,CASSDGRAGQPQHF,TGTGCCAGCAGTGATGGCAGGGCGGGGCAGCCCCAGCATTTT
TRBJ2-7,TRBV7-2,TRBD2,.,CASSRASGINEQYF,TGTGCCAGCAGCCGGGCTAGCGGGATCAACGAGCAGTACTTC
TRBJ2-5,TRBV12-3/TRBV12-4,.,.,CASSSRANQETQYF,TGTGCCAGCAGTTCCCGAGCGAATCAAGAGACCCAGTACTTC
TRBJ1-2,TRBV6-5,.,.,CASRKTAGGEDCTF,TGTGCCAGCCGAAAAACTGCGGGGGGCGAGGATTGCACCTTC
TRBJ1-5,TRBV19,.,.,CASSIYRDRNQPQHF,TGTGCCAGTAGTATCTACAGGGACCGCAATCAGCCCCAGCATTTT
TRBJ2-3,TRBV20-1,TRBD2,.,CSARDQLAGTDTQYF,TGCAGTGCTAGAGATCAACTAGCGGGCACAGATACGCAGTATTTT
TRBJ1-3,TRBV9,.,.,CASSASSGNTIYF,TGTGCCAGCAGCGCTAGTTCTGGAAACACCATATATTTT
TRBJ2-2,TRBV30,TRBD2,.,CAWRETSDNTGELFF,TGTGCCTGGAGGGAGACTAGCGATAACACCGGGGAGCTGTTTTTT
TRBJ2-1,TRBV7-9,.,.,CASSLVGEVNNEQFF,TGTGCCAGCAGCTTAGTAGGGGAAGTCAACAATGAGCAGTTCTTC
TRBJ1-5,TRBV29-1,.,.,CSVDDGLRHQPQHF,TGCAGCGTTGATGACGGTCTCAGACATCAGCCCCAGCATTTT
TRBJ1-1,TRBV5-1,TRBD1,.,CASSLNFQGANTEAFF,TGCGCCAGCAGCTTGAACTTCCAGGGGGCGAACACTGAAGCTTTCTTT
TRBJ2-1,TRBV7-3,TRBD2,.,CASSPTGTSGGSEQFF,TGTGCCAGCAGCCCTACCGGGACTAGCGGAGGGAGTGAGCAGTTCTTC
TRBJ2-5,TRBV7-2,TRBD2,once,CASSSSGLEYETQYF,TGTGCCAGCAGCAGCTCGGGACTAGAGTATGAGACCCAGTACTTC
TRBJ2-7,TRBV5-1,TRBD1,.,CASSLMMTTTLLGQGRHYEQYF,TGCGCCAGCAGCTTGATGATGACAACAACCCTTTTAGGACAGGGTCGGCACTACGAGCAGTACTTC
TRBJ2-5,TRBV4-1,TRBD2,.,CASSQGLASQETQYF,TGCGCCAGCAGCCAAGGACTAGCCTCACAAGAGACCCAGTACTTC
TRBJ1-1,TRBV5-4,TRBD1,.,CASRKTGGAVGEAFF,TGTGCCAGCAGAAAAACAGGGGGGGCTGTCGGTGAAGCTTTCTTT
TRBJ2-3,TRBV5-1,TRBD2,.,CASSVGTSGLTDTQYF,TGCGCCAGCAGCGTCGGGACTAGCGGGCTCACAGATACGCAGTATTTT
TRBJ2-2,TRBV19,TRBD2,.,CASRTGLAGYANTGELFF,TGTGCCAGTCGAACGGGACTAGCGGGGTACGCGAACACCGGGGAGCTGTTTTTT
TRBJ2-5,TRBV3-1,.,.,CASSQEGFQETQYF,TGTGCCAGCAGCCAAGAGGGATTCCAAGAGACCCAGTACTTC
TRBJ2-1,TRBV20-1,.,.,CSAPGRRSSYNEQFF,TGCAGTGCCCCAGGGCGCAGGAGCTCCTACAATGAGCAGTTCTTC
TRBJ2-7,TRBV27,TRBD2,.,CASSPSPSGGSYEQYF,TGTGCCAGCAGCCCGTCTCCTAGCGGAGGCTCCTACGAGCAGTACTTC
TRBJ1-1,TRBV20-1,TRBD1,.,CSARVYRGLATEAFF,TGCAGTGCTAGAGTGTACAGGGGCTTGGCCACTGAAGCTTTCTTT
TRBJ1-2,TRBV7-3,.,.,CASSVGRTDGYTF,TGTGCCAGCAGCGTCGGGAGAACGGATGGCTACACCTTC
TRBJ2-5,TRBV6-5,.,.,CASRKTLGETQYF,TGTGCCAGCAGGAAGACATTAGGAGAGACCCAGTACTTC
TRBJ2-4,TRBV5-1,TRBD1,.,CASSLEGANTKNIQYF,TGCGCCAGCAGCTTGGAGGGGGCTAATACCAAAAACATTCAGTACTTC
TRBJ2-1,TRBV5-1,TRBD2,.,CASSTYSGSGNEQFF,TGCGCCAGCAGCACCTATAGCGGGAGCGGCAATGAGCAGTTCTTC
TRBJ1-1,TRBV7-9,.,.,CASSFSREEKAFF,TGTGCCAGCAGTTTTTCCAGGGAGGAAAAAGCTTTCTTT
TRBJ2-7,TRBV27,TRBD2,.,CASSHSGSTYEQYF,TGTGCCAGCAGCCATAGCGGGAGCACCTACGAGCAGTACTTC
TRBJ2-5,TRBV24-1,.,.,CATSDPGGQTQETQYF,TGTGCCACCAGTGATCCGGGCGGACAGACCCAAGAGACCCAGTACTTC
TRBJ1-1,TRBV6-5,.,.,CASSYSAGNTEAFF,TGTGCCAGCAGTTACTCGGCAGGGAACACTGAAGCTTTCTTT
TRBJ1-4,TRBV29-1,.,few,CSVGGEGSSTNEKLFF,TGCAGCGTTGGGGGGGAGGGCTCATCAACTAATGAAAAACTGTTTTTT
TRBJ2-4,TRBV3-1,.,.,CASSQGSGGRNIQYF,TGTGCCAGCAGCCAAGGGTCCGGCGGGCGAAACATTCAGTACTTC